These 32 T cell receptor beta chains were all obtained from the same sample, sequenced in a study of blood T cell repertoires in COVID-19. The method was immunoSEQ multiplex PCR; TCRdb's version includes in-frame clones alone and lacks a portion of them. The sample records about 130,000 clones, approximately 80% being singletons. Material for sequencing was peripheral blood. The receptor set was obtained from an older woman with acute or convalescent COVID-19.

This chain joins TRBV27 and TRBJ2-3; perhaps TRBD1 as D (6 bases). Germline V gene sequence: CDR1 MNHEY, CDR2 SMNVEV (reference sequence). Trimming stripped 2 bases from V and 4 bases from J, with 13 bases between. This CDR3 region has 15 residues. For the CDR3, the DNA is TGTGCCAGCAGTTTAAACAGGGCTTTCGCAGATACGCAGTATTTT. This codes for CASSLNRAFADTQYF.

The chain employs TRBV5-1 and TRBJ2-1; 8 positions match TRBD1. This CDR3 is built from 15 residues. In germline, CDR1 is SGHRS, CDR2 YFSETQ. J gave up 2 bases and V 7 bases, and 8 bases lay outside the gene matches. In DNA form, the CDR3 reads TGCGCCAGCGGACAGGGTTTAGGTACCTACAATGAGCAGTTCTTC. It codes for CASGQGLGTYNEQFF.

The table lists this clone with a count of one. V is TRBV23-1 and J is TRBJ1-2; D unclear. Being an ORF, TRBV23-1 has a function that is uncertain. The CDR3 runs 18 residues. V lost 2 bases to trimming and J lost 1 base, with 20 bases between them. The CDR3 nucleotides are TGCGCCAGCAGTCAACCTTCTCCTTGGGCCGTGGTTAACTATGGCTACACCTTC. This translates into CASSQPSPWAVVNYGYTF.

The chain uses TRBV5-1 and TRBJ1-3; D is undetermined. V was cut by 0 bases and J by 2 bases, with 9 bases left in between. There are 15 residues in the CDR3. Germline assignment: CDR1 SGHRS and CDR2 YFSETQ. The CDR3 spells CASSLAGTTGNTIYF. The CDR3 DNA follows: TGCGCCAGCAGCTTGGCAGGTACCACTGGAAACACCATATATTTT. Using reference TRBV5-1 and TRBJ1-3 for the parts outside the CDR3, the full variable domain is KAGVTQTPRYLIKTRGQQVTLSCSPISGHRSVSWYQQTPGQGLQFLFEYFSETQRNKGNFPGRFSGRQFSNSRSEMNVSTLELGDSALYLCASSLAGTTGNTIYFGEGSWLTVV.

V is TRBV5-1 and J is TRBJ1-2; D is unresolved. Trimming left V 4 bases short and J 4 bases short, with 17 bases between. The CDR3 loop spans 15 amino acids. Germline-derived CDR1 and CDR2 are SGHRS and YFSETQ. CDR3 DNA sequence: TGCGCCAGCAGCCCCCGGGGTCGTAGTACCTATGGCTACACCTTC. It translates to CASSPRGRSTYGYTF.

The CDR3 region has the DNA TGTGCCAGCAGGATGGGGCAGGGGAACACTGAAGCTTTCTTT. It encodes CASRMGQGNTEAFF. This chain joins TRBV6-5 and TRBJ1-1, with D possibly matching TRBD1 (5 bases). Germline V gene sequence: CDR1 MNHEY, CDR2 SVGAGI. V lost 6 bases and J lost 1, with 12 bases in between. The CDR3 loop spans 14 amino acids.

This chain connects TRBV5-1 to TRBJ1-1, with 10 bases identical to TRBD1. The germline V gene encodes CDR1 SGHRS and CDR2 YFSETQ. Unmatched junction bases numbered 13, after V lost 3 bases and J lost 2 bases. The CDR3 covers 18 residues. The CDR3 sequence: CASSYLGQGVSPNTEAFF. CDR3 sequence (DNA): TGCGCCAGCAGCTACCTCGGACAGGGGGTTTCTCCTAACACTGAAGCTTTCTTT.

The chain employs TRBV7-3 and TRBJ1-1; D perhaps matches TRBD1 (5 bases). This CDR3 has 14 residues. Germline V gene sequence: CDR1 SGHTA, CDR2 FQGTGA. V shed 2 bases and J shed 5 bases, with 12 bases lying between them. The CDR3 DNA follows: TGTGCCAGCAGCTTACAGGGCTTTGGGACTGAAGCTTTCTTT. As protein: CASSLQGFGTEAFF.

This chain uses TRBV5-1 with TRBJ2-5; TRBD2 aligns across 11 bases. This CDR3 has 17 residues. CDR1 is SGHRS and CDR2 is YFSETQ in the germline V gene. V was pared by 2 bases and J by 0 bases, with 6 bases of the junction left unmatched. For the CDR3, the DNA is TGCGCCAGCAGCTTAAGGCCTAGCGGGGGGTACCAAGAGACCCAGTACTTC. Protein sequence: CASSLRPSGGYQETQYF.

The CDR3 region has the DNA TGTGCCAGCAGTCCTACAGGGGTCGGGGAGACCCAGTACTTC. Translated, it gives CASSPTGVGETQYF. The chain joins TRBV6-5 to TRBJ2-5; 7 bases match TRBD1. Germline V gene sequence: CDR1 MNHEY, CDR2 SVGAGI. V gave up 5 bases and J gave up 5 bases; unmatched junction bases: 8. The CDR3 has 14 residues.

The chain carries TRBV11-2 and TRBJ1-3, with a weak D call TRBD1 (5 bases). The CDR3 covers 15 residues. Per the germline V gene, CDR1 is SGHAT and CDR2 is FQNNGV. V gave up 7 bases and J gave up 4 bases, with 17 bases separating them. CDR3: CASTLMGGGGNTIYF. Written as DNA, the CDR3 is TGTGCCAGCACCTTGATGGGGGGAGGAGGAAACACCATATATTTT.

The chain employs TRBV6-5 and TRBJ1-1; 9 nucleotides agree with TRBD1. Germline V gene lookup returns CDR1 MNHEY and CDR2 SVGAGI. The ends lost 6 bases at V and 7 bases at J; junction bases unmatched: 6. This CDR3 has 13 residues. CDR3 in DNA: TGTGCCAGCAGGCCCGGGACAGGGAGTGAAGCTTTCTTT. Translated: CASRPGTGSEAFF.

The CDR3 spells CSASRQSNNEKLFF. The CDR3 DNA follows: TGCAGTGCTAGTAGACAATCGAACAATGAAAAACTGTTTTTT. V and J are TRBV20-1 and TRBJ1-4; D uncertain. Trimming stripped 3 bases from V and 5 bases from J, with 13 bases between. The length of the CDR3 is 14 residues. CDR1 is DFQATT, CDR2 SNEGSKA, per germline (reference sequence).

This clone occurred once. The CDR3 nucleotides read TGTGCCAGCAGCCCCGTGGACCCTGGAGGTGGATCACCCCTCCACTTT. It translates to CASSPVDPGGGSPLHF. The chain couples TRBV5-5 to TRBJ1-6; D is unresolved. Germline V CDR1 and CDR2: SGHKS, YYEKEE (reference sequence). The CDR3 spans 16 residues. Trimming left V 4 bases short and J 10 bases short, with 21 bases between.

This chain joins TRBV6-5 and TRBJ2-2; unclear D gene. The CDR3 length is 15 residues. V lost 0 bases and J lost 2, with 7 bases in between. Germline CDR1 MNHEY, CDR2 SVGAGI. The CDR3 DNA is TGTGCCAGCAGTTACTCCCGTTATAACACCGGGGAGCTGTTTTTT. This translates into CASSYSRYNTGELFF.

The genes are TRBV7-8 and TRBJ2-1; 9 nucleotides agree with TRBD2. The CDR3 consists of 19 residues. Unmatched junction bases numbered 15, after V lost 5 bases and J lost 1 base. Germline assignment: CDR1 SGHVS and CDR2 FQNEAQ. The DNA for the CDR3 is TGTGCCAGCAGCCCACTAGGGGGTAGCGGGGGTTGGTCCTACAATGAGCAGTTCTTC. Translation: CASSPLGGSGGWSYNEQFF.

The chain has TRBV6-2 or TRBV6-3 and TRBJ2-2, with 9 nucleotides matching TRBD1. J gave up 1 base and V 5 bases, and 11 bases lay outside the gene matches. This CDR3 has 18 residues. CDR1 is MNHEY and CDR2 is SVGEGT in the germline V gene. CDR3 sequence reads: CASSPGTGKNRNTGELFF. The CDR3, as DNA: TGTGCCAGCAGTCCCGGGACAGGGAAAAATAGGAACACCGGGGAGCTGTTTTTT.

V usage is TRBV4-1 and J usage is TRBJ2-3; TRBD2 matches at 8 bases. CDR1 is MGHRA and CDR2 is YSYEKL in the germline V gene. The CDR3 covers 17 residues. The junction had 13 bases not matched to a gene; V was cut back by 2 bases and J by 6 bases. The CDR3: CASSQPPDLAGLDTQYF. The CDR3 DNA reads as TGCGCCAGCAGCCAACCCCCCGACTTAGCGGGGCTGGATACGCAGTATTTT.

The chain is built from TRBV10-3 and TRBJ2-6; D not resolved. The CDR3 runs to 17 residues. Germline CDR1 and CDR2: ENHRY and SYGVKD. V lost 3 bases and J 0 bases, leaving 12 bases between the germline ends. The CDR3 spells CAISDLGSVSGANVLTF. CDR3 sequence (DNA): TGTGCCATCAGTGATCTCGGCAGCGTCTCTGGGGCCAACGTCCTGACTTTC.

This chain uses TRBV11-1 with TRBJ1-2; the D is unclear. This CDR3 region has 12 residues. Germline-derived CDR1 and CDR2 are SGHAT and FQDESV (reference sequence). V was pared by 1 base and J by 3 bases, with 3 bases between. The CDR3 region has the DNA TGTGCCAGCAGCTTAGGAGACTATGGCTACACCTTC. Its protein product is CASSLGDYGYTF. Together with reference TRBV11-1 and TRBJ1-2, the CDR3 gives the full variable domain: EAEVAQSPRYKITEKSQAVAFWCDPISGHATLYWYRQILGQGPELLVQFQDESVVDDSQLPKDRFSAERLKGVDSTLKIQPAELGDSAMYLCASSLGDYGYTFGSGTRLTVV.

The V gene is TRBV5-1, the J gene TRBJ2-5, with a weak D call TRBD2 (5 bases). This CDR3 is built from 15 residues. Deletions cut 4 bases from V and 5 bases from J, with 18 bases between. CDR1 and CDR2 (germline): SGHRS, YFSETQ. The CDR3 region is CASSPGTLGRETQYF. For the CDR3, the DNA is TGCGCCAGCAGCCCGGGAACCTTGGGTCGGGAGACCCAGTACTTC.

V is TRBV4-1 and J is TRBJ2-1, with TRBD2 matching 9 bases. This CDR3 contains 16 residues. Looked up from germline, CDR1 is MGHRA and CDR2 is YSYEKL. J was trimmed by 4 bases and V by 4 bases; bases with no gene match: 8. The CDR3 here is CASSRSSGGQYNEQFF. The CDR3 coding sequence is TGCGCCAGCAGCCGATCCAGCGGGGGGCAATACAATGAGCAGTTCTTC.

This clone was seen a handful of times. The chain combines TRBV14 with TRBJ2-3; D might be TRBD2 (7 bases). Trimming took off 7 bases at V and 4 bases at J, with 15 bases between the two ends. The germline CDR1 and CDR2 sequences are SGHDN and FVKESK. The CDR3 covers 14 residues. CDR3 bases: TGTGCCAGCAAGTCGGGGGGCTCCGCAGATACGCAGTATTTT. It yields the protein CASKSGGSADTQYF.

This clone was seen once. The chain employs TRBV9 and TRBJ1-1, with D tentatively TRBD1 (5 bases). Trimming pared 3 bases from V and 11 bases from J, leaving 20 bases between. The CDR3 consists of 14 residues. From germline, CDR1 is SGDLS and CDR2 YYNGEE. The CDR3 region is CASSGGGERSVAFF. The CDR3 DNA is TGTGCCAGCAGCGGGGGCGGCGAGCGTTCGGTTGCTTTCTTT.

The CDR3 nucleotides read TGTGCCTGGAGTGTTCAGGGGACCATATATTTT. This encodes CAWSVQGTIYF. The chain is built from TRBV30 and TRBJ1-3, with D perhaps TRBD1 (6 bases). V lost 0 bases to trimming and J lost 10 bases, with 7 bases between them. The CDR3 is made up of 11 amino acids. The V gene's germline CDR1 is GTSNPN and CDR2 SVGIG (reference sequence).

This sequence joins TRBV24-1 and TRBJ1-2; 7 positions match TRBD1. The germline V gene encodes CDR1 KGHDR and CDR2 SFDVKD. The V and J ends lost 5 bases and 8 bases, in that order; junction bases with no gene match: 10. This CDR3 contains 14 residues. CDR3 nucleotide sequence: TGTGCCACCAGTGGGGAAGGGGGCATAGGAGGCTACACCTTC. Amino acids: CATSGEGGIGGYTF.

This chain links TRBV6-5 with TRBJ1-4; no firm D call. Germline CDR1 is MNHEY and CDR2 is SVGAGI. This CDR3 comprises 13 residues. Trimming stripped 8 bases from V and 7 bases from J, with 14 bases between. The CDR3 region is CASSLAGGEKLFF. The CDR3 DNA reads as TGTGCCAGCTCTCTCGCGGGAGGTGAAAAACTGTTTTTT.

This clone was recorded a few times. The rearrangement uses TRBV7-9 and TRBJ2-3; 10 bases map to TRBD2. This CDR3 is built from 15 residues. Trimming cost V 3 bases and J 7 bases; bases outside gene matches: 7. Germline V gene lookup returns CDR1 SEHNR and CDR2 FQNEAQ (reference sequence). As DNA, the CDR3 is TGTGCCAGCAGCTTCTCGAGCGGGGGGGCAAATACGCAGTATTTT. As protein: CASSFSSGGANTQYF. The variable domain in full, with the rest retrieved from reference TRBV7-9 and TRBJ2-3, is DTGVSQNPRHKITKRGQNVTFRCDPISEHNRLYWYRQTLGQGPEFLTYFQNEAQLEKSRLLSDRFSAERPKGSFSTLEIQRTEQGDSAMYLCASSFSSGGANTQYFGPGTRLTVL.

The table lists this clone with a count of one. The chain joins TRBV2 to TRBJ1-4; D is perhaps TRBD1 (5 bases). Trimming removed 7 bases at V and 5 bases at J, with 17 bases between. The CDR3 totals 15 residues. The germline gives CDR1 SNHLY, CDR2 FYNNEI. The CDR3 bases are TGTGCCAGCACGAGCCAGGGTGGTCTGAATGAAAAACTGTTTTTT. Translated: CASTSQGGLNEKLFF.

The rearrangement uses TRBV10-3 and TRBJ1-1; TRBD1 matches at 10 bases. The CDR3 length is 15 residues. The V segment lost 6 bases and the J segment 1 base; nucleotides outside the gene matches: 5. Per germline, CDR1 ENHRY and CDR2 SYGVKD. Written as DNA, the CDR3 is TGTGCCATCAGAAGCGACAGGGGGCAGAACACTGAAGCTTTCTTT. Encoded protein: CAIRSDRGQNTEAFF.

The chain is built from TRBV2 and TRBJ2-7, with TRBD1 matching over 8 bases. With 6 bases clipped from V and 4 bases from J, the junction kept 17 bases outside the gene matches. The CDR3 totals 17 residues. Per germline, CDR1 SNHLY and CDR2 FYNNEI. CDR3 region: CASRLDRVSLIVYEQYF. The CDR3 DNA reads TGTGCCAGCAGACTGGACAGGGTATCCCTTATCGTATACGAGCAGTACTTC.

The chain uses TRBV19 and TRBJ1-5; D is perhaps TRBD1 (5 bases). This CDR3 region has 14 residues. Germline-derived CDR1 and CDR2 are LNHDA and SQIVND (reference sequence). V was pared by 4 bases and J by 3 bases, with 10 bases between. Here the CDR3 reads CASSTQGLNQPQHF. The DNA of the CDR3 is TGTGCCAGTAGTACCCAGGGCCTCAATCAGCCCCAGCATTTT.